This paragraph covers one T cell receptor (beta chain) sequence. Its matching antigen is unknown. This sample is part of a study of early T cells in non-severe SARS-CoV-2 infection. Overall study: The chains were unpaired, and the sequenced material was bulk RNA from unsorted whole blood. General study results and limits: Clonotype matching in VDJdb favored anti-spike CD8 responses and did not capture private and CD4 specificities.

In the library, individual cDNA molecules carried attached unique molecular identifiers. TCRdb called the 5' RACE reads again in MiXCR, with one record for every CDR3 protein. The data hold fewer than 120,000 distinct CDR3 sequences, with 10% to 15% observed a single time. V was clipped by 4 bases and J by 4 bases; unmatched bases: 2. The germline V gene encodes CDR1 SNHLY and CDR2 FYNNEI. The CDR3 is 14 amino acids. This receptor was taken from an adult who was a healthcare worker with PCR-confirmed SARS-CoV-2 infection or an uninfected control (not recorded which). The V and J genes are TRBV2 and TRBJ2-7, with 12 bases that match TRBD1. The specimen comprised whole blood, sampled at baseline. CDR3 residues: CASSGGQGAYEQYF. The CDR3 DNA reads TGTGCCAGCAGTGGGGGACAGGGGGCATACGAGCAGTACTTC.